This is a list of T cell receptor beta chains from one sample in a study of OX40 agonist ivuxolimab in advanced cancers. Sequencing used immunoSEQ multiplex PCR; TCRdb keeps in-frame clones, though not all of them. The table has 45,000 to 60,000 clones, more than 70% seen once. Material: CD4+ or CD8+ T cells sorted from blood, obtained in a trial of the OX40 agonist ivuxolimab. These receptors were collected from an adult with an advanced solid tumor such as melanoma, head and neck, liver or kidney cancer. The CDR3 runs from the conserved cysteine through the conserved F or W. D genes are given only for firm matches. Not all rows give a size; the values are once, few, many and, for expanded clones, a class.

TRBJ2-5 TRBV28 TRBD2 once TGTGCCAGCAGTTTCCAGCTAGCGGGAGCTGAGACCCAGTACTTC CASSFQLAGAETQYF
TRBJ1-1 TRBV6-6 NA NA TGTGCCAGCAGGCGCAGGGGCGCCGGGGATCACACTGAAGCTTTCTTT CASRRRGAGDHTEAFF
TRBJ1-2 TRBV11-3 NA few TGTGCCAGCAGCTTAAGGCCGGTGGAAGGCTATGGCTACACCTTC CASSLRPVEGYGYTF
TRBJ1-1 TRBV7-9 NA NA TGTGCCAGCAGCTTATTTGGGGACTCAAACACTGAAGCTTTCTTT CASSLFGDSNTEAFF
TRBJ1-2 TRBV6-5 NA NA TGTGCCAGCAGTTACAATGGTTTCCATGGCTACACCTTC CASSYNGFHGYTF
TRBJ1-1 TRBV7-6 TRBD1 once TGTGCCAGCAGCCTTTTAGACAGGGACACTGAAGCTTTCTTT CASSLLDRDTEAFF
TRBJ2-1 TRBV28 NA NA TGTGCCTCCTCGCGGGGGCTGGGATACGAATACAATGAGCAGTTCTTC CASSRGLGYEYNEQFF
TRBJ1-3 TRBV7-9 NA NA TGTGCCAGCAGCCCCCCTATAAGCTCCGAGGAAGGAAACACCATATATTTT CASSPPISSEEGNTIYF
TRBJ2-5 TRBV15 TRBD1 NA TGTGCCACCAGCGCATCCGGGACAGTCCAAGAGACCCAGTACTTC CATSASGTVQETQYF
TRBJ2-2 TRBV19 NA few TGTGCCAGCCAACCCTACACCGGGGAGCTGTTTTTT CASQPYTGELFF
TRBJ2-7 TRBV19 NA NA TGTGCCAGTAGTATAGACTGGTTCGGCGAGCAGTACTTC CASSIDWFGEQYF
TRBJ1-1 TRBV19 NA few TGTGCCAGTAGTTTGGACAGTTGGAACACTGAAGCTTTCTTT CASSLDSWNTEAFF
TRBJ1-5 TRBV28 NA NA TGTGCCAGCAGTTTATCTACGGCGGGAAATAGCAATCAGCCCCAGCATTTT CASSLSTAGNSNQPQHF
TRBJ2-7 TRBV7-8 TRBD1 NA TGTGCCAGCAGCTTAAGTTGGACAGGGAACGAGCAGTACTTC CASSLSWTGNEQYF
TRBJ2-1 TRBV7-6 TRBD1 NA TGTGCCAGCAGCCGGACAGGAAGCTCCTACAATGAGCAGTTCTTC CASSRTGSSYNEQFF
TRBJ1-2 TRBV4-1 NA NA TGCGCCAGCAGCCAAGGCGCGGATGGCTACACCTTC CASSQGADGYTF
TRBJ1-1 TRBV2 NA NA TGTGCCAGCAGTGAGGAAGGGATCACTGAAGCTTTCTTT CASSEEGITEAFF
TRBJ2-1 TRBV6-5 NA NA TGTGCCAGCAGATACCTGTACGGACCTAATGAGCAGTTCTTC CASRYLYGPNEQFF
TRBJ2-1 TRBV27 NA NA TGTGCCAGCAGTTCGACAGCGGTCCCCTACAATGAGCAGTTCTTC CASSSTAVPYNEQFF
TRBJ2-1 TRBV7-9 TRBD1 NA TGTGCCAGCAGCTTAGTTACAGGGGGAAACAATGAGCAGTTCTTC CASSLVTGGNNEQFF
TRBJ2-1 TRBV4-1 NA NA TGCGCCAGCAGCCAAGACTTAACACTCTCCTACAATGAGCAGTTCTTC CASSQDLTLSYNEQFF
TRBJ2-3 TRBV4-1 TRBD2 once TGCGCCAGCAGCCAAGAACCGCTAGCGGGAGAAGATACGCAGTATTTT CASSQEPLAGEDTQYF
TRBJ1-2 TRBV29-1 NA NA TGCAGCGTTGAAGGCATGGGTGGCTACACCTTC CSVEGMGGYTF
TRBJ1-1 TRBV6-5 NA NA TGTGCCAGCAGTCCGAATTTGCGTGCTGAAGCTTTCTTT CASSPNLRAEAFF
TRBJ1-1 TRBV5-1 NA NA TGCGCCAGCAGCTGGAGGGGGGGTGCCACTGAAGCTTTCTTT CASSWRGGATEAFF
TRBJ2-7 TRBV11-3 NA NA TGTGCCAGCAGCTCTCGGGACCGTTCCTACGAGCAGTACTTC CASSSRDRSYEQYF
TRBJ2-5 TRBV2 NA NA TGTGCCAGCAGTACCCCAGGGGAAGGGTGGGAGACCCAGTACTTC CASSTPGEGWETQYF
TRBJ2-3 TRBV9 NA NA TGTGCCAGCAGCGCAGTAGATGGGGATACGCAGTATTTT CASSAVDGDTQYF
TRBJ1-1 TRBV6-1 TRBD1 NA TGTGCCAGCAGTGAAGATGGGGACAGGCCCTGGGACACTGAAGCTTTCTTT CASSEDGDRPWDTEAFF
TRBJ1-6 TRBV21-1 NA NA TGTGCCAGCAGCAAAGGAAAAGGGACCCGAGATTCACCCCTCCACTTT CASSKGKGTRDSPLHF
TRBJ2-5 TRBV6-6 NA NA TGTGCCAGCATACAGGGAGAGACCCAGTACTTC CASIQGETQYF
TRBJ2-3 TRBV5-1 TRBD2 NA TGCGCCAGCAGCTTGGGACTAGCGGGAGGGACAGATACGCAGTATTTT CASSLGLAGGTDTQYF
TRBJ1-4 TRBV7-9 NA NA TGTGCCAGCAGCTTCGGCGAAAAACTGTTTTTT CASSFGEKLFF
TRBJ2-7 TRBV11-2 NA NA TGTGCCAGCAGCTTACAGACTTCCTACGAGCAGTACTTC CASSLQTSYEQYF
TRBJ1-1 TRBV5-8 TRBD1 NA TGTGCCAGCAGCTCCCGGGACAGGGGCCCGACTGAAGCTTTCTTT CASSSRDRGPTEAFF
TRBJ2-2 TRBV9 NA NA TGTGCCAGCAAGAGGGCGAACACCGGGGAGCTGTTTTTT CASKRANTGELFF
TRBJ1-1 TRBV19 TRBD1 NA TGTGCCAGTAGTACTAGGGACAGCCGCGGGACTGAAGCTTTCTTT CASSTRDSRGTEAFF
TRBJ1-2 TRBV11-2 NA NA TGTGCCAGCAGCTTAGATCTGGGGAGACACCATGACTATGGCTACACCTTC CASSLDLGRHHDYGYTF
TRBJ2-1 TRBV20-1 NA NA TGCAGTGCTCCAAACCAGGCCGGAATGTTCTTC CSAPNQAGMFF
TRBJ2-2 TRBV27 NA NA TGTGCCAGCAGTTTATTAGGGACTTACACCGGGGAGCTGTTTTTT CASSLLGTYTGELFF
TRBJ2-5 TRBV5-6 TRBD2 NA TGTGCCAGCAGCTTGGAGGCTAGCGGGACGGAGACCCAGTACTTC CASSLEASGTETQYF
TRBJ1-1 TRBV5-5 NA NA TGTGCCAGCAGATTTTTGGGGGCGATTGTCCTGAACACTGAAGCTTTCTTT CASRFLGAIVLNTEAFF
TRBJ1-2 TRBV5-4 TRBD1 NA TGTGCCAGCAGCCCCTTGACAGGGGGCGGGTATGGCTACACCTTC CASSPLTGGGYGYTF
TRBJ2-3 TRBV5-6 NA NA TGTGCCAGCAGCTTGGAGGTGGGGATGGGCACAGATACGCAGTATTTT CASSLEVGMGTDTQYF
TRBJ1-2 TRBV28 TRBD1 NA TGTGCCAGCAGATTAACCCAGGGGGACCCTAACTATGGCTACACCTTC CASRLTQGDPNYGYTF
TRBJ2-5 TRBV5-4 TRBD2 NA TGTGCCAGCAGCTTGCCGGGAGGGCCGGAGGAGACCCAGTACTTC CASSLPGGPEETQYF
TRBJ1-1 TRBV11-2 TRBD1 NA TGTGCCAGCAGCTTAGATAGTAGGGGGCTGGTCACTGAAGCTTTCTTT CASSLDSRGLVTEAFF
TRBJ2-1 TRBV5-4 NA NA TGTGCCAGCAGCACCGACTGGAATGAGCAGTTCTTC CASSTDWNEQFF
TRBJ2-1 TRBV4-1 TRBD2 NA TGCGCCAGCAGCCAAGTATCGGGACTAGCGATCAATGAGCAGTTCTTC CASSQVSGLAINEQFF
TRBJ2-5 TRBV6-5 NA NA TGTGCCAGCAGTTACGGAGAGACCCAGTACTTC CASSYGETQYF
TRBJ2-1 TRBV5-4 NA NA TGTGCCATTCAACAGGACAATGAGCAGTTCTTC CAIQQDNEQFF
TRBJ2-7 TRBV7-8 NA NA TGTGCCAGCAGCCCCGTGGGGAGCTCCTACGAGCAGTACTTC CASSPVGSSYEQYF
TRBJ1-1 TRBV11-2 NA once TGTGCCAGCAGCTTAGAGGCCACTGAAGCTTTCTTT CASSLEATEAFF
TRBJ1-3 TRBV4-3 NA NA TGCGCCAGCAGCCAAGACGGAACCTCTGGAAACACCATATATTTT CASSQDGTSGNTIYF
TRBJ1-3 TRBV6-5 NA NA TGTGCCAGCACCGCCGCCATTGAACCTGGAAACACCATATATTTT CASTAAIEPGNTIYF
TRBJ2-4 TRBV6-5 TRBD1 NA TGTGCCAGCAGTTCCATACAGGGGGCTGGGAACATTCAGTACTTC CASSSIQGAGNIQYF
TRBJ1-1 TRBV4-1 NA NA TGCGCCAGCAGCGGGGAAAGATGGAACACTGAAGCTTTCTTT CASSGERWNTEAFF
TRBJ1-1 TRBV5-1 NA NA TGCGCCAGCAGCTTTGTGGGGTTGGACACTGAAGCTTTCTTT CASSFVGLDTEAFF
TRBJ1-2 TRBV6-5 NA NA TGTGCCAGCAGTTACTCGAGGGATTCATTCCATGGCTACACCTTC CASSYSRDSFHGYTF
TRBJ2-1 TRBV7-9 NA NA TGTGCCAGCAGCCGGGACGAGGTCCCCGAGCAGTTCTTC CASSRDEVPEQFF